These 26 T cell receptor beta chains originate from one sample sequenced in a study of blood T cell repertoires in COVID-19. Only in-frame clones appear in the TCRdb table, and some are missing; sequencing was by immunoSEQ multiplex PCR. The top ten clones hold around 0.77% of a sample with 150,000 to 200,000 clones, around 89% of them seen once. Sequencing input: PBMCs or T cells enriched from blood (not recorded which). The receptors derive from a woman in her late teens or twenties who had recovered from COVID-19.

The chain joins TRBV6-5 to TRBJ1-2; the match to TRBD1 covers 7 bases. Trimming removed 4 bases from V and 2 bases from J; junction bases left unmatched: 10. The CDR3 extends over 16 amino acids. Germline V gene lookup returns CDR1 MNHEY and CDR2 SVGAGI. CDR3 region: CASSSTGAGVNYGYTF. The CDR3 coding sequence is TGTGCCAGCAGTTCCACAGGGGCGGGCGTGAACTATGGCTACACCTTC.

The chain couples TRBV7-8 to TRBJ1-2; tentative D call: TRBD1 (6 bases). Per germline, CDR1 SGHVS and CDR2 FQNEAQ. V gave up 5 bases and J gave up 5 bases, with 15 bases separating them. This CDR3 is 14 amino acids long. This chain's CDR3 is CASSLTGVGYGYTF. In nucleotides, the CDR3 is TGTGCCAGCAGCCTGACAGGAGTTGGATATGGCTACACCTTC.

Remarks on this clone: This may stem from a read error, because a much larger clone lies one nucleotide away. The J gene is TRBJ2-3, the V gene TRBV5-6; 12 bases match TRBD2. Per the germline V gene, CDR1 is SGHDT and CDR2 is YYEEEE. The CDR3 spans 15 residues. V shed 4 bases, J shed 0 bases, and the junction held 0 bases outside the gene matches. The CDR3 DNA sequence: TGTGCCAGCAGCGGGACTAGCGGGAGCACAGATACGCAGTATTTT. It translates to CASSGTSGSTDTQYF.

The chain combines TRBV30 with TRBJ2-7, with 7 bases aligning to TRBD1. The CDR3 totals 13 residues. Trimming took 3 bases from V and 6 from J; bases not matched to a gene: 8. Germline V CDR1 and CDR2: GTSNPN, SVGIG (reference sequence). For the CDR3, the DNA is TGTGCCTGGAGGTCTAAGGGGGCCATCGAGCAGTACTTC. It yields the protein CAWRSKGAIEQYF.

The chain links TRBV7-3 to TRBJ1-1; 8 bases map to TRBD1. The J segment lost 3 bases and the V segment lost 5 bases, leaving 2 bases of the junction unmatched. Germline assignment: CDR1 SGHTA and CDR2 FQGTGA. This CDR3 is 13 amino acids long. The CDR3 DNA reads TGTGCCAGCAGCGTACAGGGGGACACTGAAGCTTTCTTT. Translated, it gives CASSVQGDTEAFF. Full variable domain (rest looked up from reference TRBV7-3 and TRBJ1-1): GAGVSQTPSNKVTEKGKYVELRCDPISGHTALYWYRQSLGQGPEFLIYFQGTGAADDSGLPNDRFFAVRPEGSVSTLKIQRTERGDSAVYLCASSVQGDTEAFFGQGTRLTVV.

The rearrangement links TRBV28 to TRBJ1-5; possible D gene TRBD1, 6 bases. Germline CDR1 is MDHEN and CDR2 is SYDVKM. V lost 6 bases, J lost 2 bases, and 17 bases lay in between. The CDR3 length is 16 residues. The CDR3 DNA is TGTGCCAGCAGGGCGACCGGGGGGCGCGGCAATCAGCCCCAGCATTTT. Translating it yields CASRATGGRGNQPQHF.

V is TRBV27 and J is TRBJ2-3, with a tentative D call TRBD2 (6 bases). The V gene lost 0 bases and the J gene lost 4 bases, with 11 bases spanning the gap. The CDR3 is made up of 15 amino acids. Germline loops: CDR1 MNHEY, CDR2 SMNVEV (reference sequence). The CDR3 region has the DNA TGTGCCAGCAGTTTATCGCCGGGGGTAGCAGATACGCAGTATTTT. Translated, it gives CASSLSPGVADTQYF.

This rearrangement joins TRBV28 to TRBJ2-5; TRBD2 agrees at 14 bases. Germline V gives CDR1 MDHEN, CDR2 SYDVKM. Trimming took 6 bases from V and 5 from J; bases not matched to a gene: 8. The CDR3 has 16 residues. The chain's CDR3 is CASSPGLAGVRETQYF. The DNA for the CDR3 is TGTGCCAGCAGCCCGGGACTAGCGGGAGTGCGTGAGACCCAGTACTTC. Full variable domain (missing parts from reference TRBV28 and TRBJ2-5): DVKVTQSSRYLVKRTGEKVFLECVQDMDHENMFWYRQDPGLGLRLIYFSYDVKMKEKGDIPEGYSVSREKKERFSLILESASTNQTSMYLCASSPGLAGVRETQYFGPGTRLLVL.

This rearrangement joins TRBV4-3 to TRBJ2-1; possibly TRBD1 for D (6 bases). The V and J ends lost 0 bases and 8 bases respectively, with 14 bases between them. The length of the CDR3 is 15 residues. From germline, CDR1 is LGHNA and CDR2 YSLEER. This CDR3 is CASSQDGRGNYEQFF. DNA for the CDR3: TGCGCCAGCAGCCAAGACGGCAGGGGAAACTATGAGCAGTTCTTC.

The CDR3 region is CASSQVGRNSNQPQHF. In DNA form, the CDR3 reads TGTGCCAGCAGCCAAGTAGGGAGGAATAGCAATCAGCCCCAGCATTTT. This sequence joins TRBV4-2 and TRBJ1-5, with no clear D. Germline V gene sequence: CDR1 LGHNA, CDR2 YNFKEQ. The CDR3 loop spans 16 amino acids. Trimming took 1 base from V and 0 from J, leaving 10 bases between them.

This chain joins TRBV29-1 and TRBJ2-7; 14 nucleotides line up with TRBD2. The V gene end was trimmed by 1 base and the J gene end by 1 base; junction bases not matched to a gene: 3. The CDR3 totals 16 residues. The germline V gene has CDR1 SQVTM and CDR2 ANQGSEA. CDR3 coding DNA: TGCAGCGTTGAAGCGCGACTAGCGGGAGGGTCCTACGAGCAGTACTTC. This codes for CSVEARLAGGSYEQYF.

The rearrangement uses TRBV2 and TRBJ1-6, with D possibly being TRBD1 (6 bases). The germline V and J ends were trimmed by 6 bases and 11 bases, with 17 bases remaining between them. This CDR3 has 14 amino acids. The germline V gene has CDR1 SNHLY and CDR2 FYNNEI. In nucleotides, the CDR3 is TGTGCCAGCAGCACTGGACAGAAGAGGACACCCCTCCACTTT. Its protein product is CASSTGQKRTPLHF.

Here the CDR3 reads CASSADRGNTEAFF. The CDR3, as DNA: TGTGCCAGCAGCGCAGACAGGGGGAACACTGAAGCTTTCTTT. The rearrangement joins TRBV7-3 to TRBJ1-1; TRBD1 matches at 8 bases. The CDR3 has 14 amino acids. V gave up 5 bases and J gave up 1 base; unmatched junction bases: 3. Germline V gives CDR1 SGHTA, CDR2 FQGTGA.

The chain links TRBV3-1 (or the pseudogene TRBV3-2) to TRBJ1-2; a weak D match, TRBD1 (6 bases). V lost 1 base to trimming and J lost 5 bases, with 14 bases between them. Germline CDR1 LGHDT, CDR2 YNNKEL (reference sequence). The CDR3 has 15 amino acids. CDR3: CASSQVGGGLYGYTF. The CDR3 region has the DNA TGTGCCAGCAGCCAAGTTGGGGGGGGGCTATATGGCTACACCTTC.

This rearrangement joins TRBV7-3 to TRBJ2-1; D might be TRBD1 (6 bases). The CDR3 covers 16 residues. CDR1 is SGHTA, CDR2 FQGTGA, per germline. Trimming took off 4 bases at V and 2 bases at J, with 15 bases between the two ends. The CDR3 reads CASSSDTGRPYNEQFF. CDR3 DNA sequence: TGTGCCAGCAGCTCCGACACAGGGCGGCCCTACAATGAGCAGTTCTTC.

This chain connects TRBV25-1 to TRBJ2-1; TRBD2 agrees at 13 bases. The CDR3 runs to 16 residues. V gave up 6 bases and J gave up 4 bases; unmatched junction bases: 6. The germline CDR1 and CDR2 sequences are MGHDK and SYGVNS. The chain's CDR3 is CASSRTSGRGYNEQFF. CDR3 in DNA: TGTGCCAGCAGCCGGACTAGCGGGAGAGGGTACAATGAGCAGTTCTTC.

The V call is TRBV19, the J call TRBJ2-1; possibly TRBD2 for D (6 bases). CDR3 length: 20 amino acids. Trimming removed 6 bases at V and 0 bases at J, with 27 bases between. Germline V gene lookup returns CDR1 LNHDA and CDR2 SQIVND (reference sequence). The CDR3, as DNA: TGTGCCAGTAGAACCCCCGGAGGTAGCGGAGGGCGGAGCTCCTACAATGAGCAGTTCTTC. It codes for CASRTPGGSGGRSSYNEQFF. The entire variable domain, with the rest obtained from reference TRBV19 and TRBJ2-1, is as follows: DGGITQSPKYLFRKEGQNVTLSCEQNLNHDAMYWYRQDPGQGLRLIYYSQIVNDFQKGDIAEGYSVSREKKESFPLTVTSAQKNPTAFYLCASRTPGGSGGRSSYNEQFFGPGTRLTVL.

Here the CDR3 DNA reads TGTGCCAGCAGCCCTATACTGGACTCCGCAGATACGCAGTATTTT. Its protein is CASSPILDSADTQYF. The chain has TRBV6-2 or TRBV6-3 and TRBJ2-3, with D possibly being TRBD2 (5 bases). Looked up from germline, CDR1 is MNHEY and CDR2 is SVGEGT. Trimming removed 6 bases at V and 4 bases at J, with 17 bases between. CDR3 length equals 15 residues.

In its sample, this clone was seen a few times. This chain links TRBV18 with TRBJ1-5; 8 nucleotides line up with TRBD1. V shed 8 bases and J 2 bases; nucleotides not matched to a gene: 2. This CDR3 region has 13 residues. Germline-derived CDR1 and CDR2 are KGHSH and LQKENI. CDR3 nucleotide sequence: TGTGCCAGCACGACAGGGGGCAATCAGCCCCAGCATTTT. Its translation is CASTTGGNQPQHF.

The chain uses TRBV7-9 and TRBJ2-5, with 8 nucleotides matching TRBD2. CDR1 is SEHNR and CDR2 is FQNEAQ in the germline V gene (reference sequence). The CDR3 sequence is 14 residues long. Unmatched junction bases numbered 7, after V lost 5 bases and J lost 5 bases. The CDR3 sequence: CASSTGGRRETQYF. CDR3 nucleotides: TGTGCCAGCAGCACCGGCGGGAGGAGGGAGACCCAGTACTTC.

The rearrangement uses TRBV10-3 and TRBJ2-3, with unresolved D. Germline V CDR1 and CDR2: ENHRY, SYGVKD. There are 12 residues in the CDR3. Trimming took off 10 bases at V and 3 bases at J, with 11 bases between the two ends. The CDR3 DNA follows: TGTGCCACTAGGAGCTCTACAGATACGCAGTATTTT. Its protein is CATRSSTDTQYF.

The CDR3 region is CASSLANYGYTF. The CDR3 bases are TGCGCCAGCAGCTTGGCCAATTATGGCTACACCTTC. This rearrangement joins TRBV5-1 to TRBJ1-2; D is unclear. The ends were cut back, 0 bases at V and 5 bases at J, with 5 bases in the middle. This CDR3 is 12 amino acids long. The germline V gene encodes CDR1 SGHRS and CDR2 YFSETQ.

The CDR3 region has the DNA TGTGCCAGCAGCCCCCCAGCGGGAGGGCCGGGGAATGAGCAGTTCTTC. Amino acids: CASSPPAGGPGNEQFF. The chain employs TRBV11-1 and TRBJ2-1; TRBD2 matches 10 bases. The CDR3 has 16 amino acids. Trimming removed 5 bases from V and 7 bases from J; junction bases left unmatched: 11. Germline CDR1 and CDR2: SGHAT and FQDESV (reference sequence). Filled out from reference TRBV11-1 and TRBJ2-1, the complete variable domain reads EAEVAQSPRYKITEKSQAVAFWCDPISGHATLYWYRQILGQGPELLVQFQDESVVDDSQLPKDRFSAERLKGVDSTLKIQPAELGDSAMYLCASSPPAGGPGNEQFFGPGTRLTVL.

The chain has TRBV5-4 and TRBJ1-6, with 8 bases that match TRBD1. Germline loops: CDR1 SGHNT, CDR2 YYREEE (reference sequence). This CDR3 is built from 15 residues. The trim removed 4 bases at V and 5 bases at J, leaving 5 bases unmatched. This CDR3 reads CASSDGQGNNSPLHF. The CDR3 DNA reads TGTGCCAGCAGCGATGGACAGGGAAATAATTCACCCCTCCACTTT.

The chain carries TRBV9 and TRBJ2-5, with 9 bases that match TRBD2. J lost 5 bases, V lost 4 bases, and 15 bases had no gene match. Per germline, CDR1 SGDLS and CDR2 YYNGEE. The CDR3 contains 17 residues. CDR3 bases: TGTGCCAGCAGCCCAAGGTGGGCGGGAGGGCTCGTGGAGACCCAGTACTTC. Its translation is CASSPRWAGGLVETQYF.

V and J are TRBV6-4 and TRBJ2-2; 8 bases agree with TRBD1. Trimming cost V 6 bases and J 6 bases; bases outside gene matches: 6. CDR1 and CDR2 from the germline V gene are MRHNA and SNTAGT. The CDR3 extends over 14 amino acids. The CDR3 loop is CASSGQGSSGELFF. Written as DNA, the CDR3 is TGTGCCAGCAGCGGACAGGGTTCGTCCGGGGAGCTGTTTTTT.